This T cell receptor beta chain originates from a study of memory CD4+ T cells and cytomegalovirus serostatus. Sequencing was performed with immunoSEQ multiplex PCR; in TCRdb, only in-frame clones are kept and a portion is missing. The repertoire holds over 25,000 clones, with 76% as singletons. Only a few counts were recorded for this clone. This CDR3 has 13 residues. With 6 bases removed from V and 0 bases from J, the gap between germline ends came to 8 bases. The germline V gene encodes CDR1 SEHNR and CDR2 FQNEAQ (reference sequence). Single viable CD3+CD4+CD8-CD45RO+ cells were sorted as the memory CD4+ T cells. Total CD4+ T cells were enriched by CD4 positive selection.

Sequenced sample: memory CD4+ T cells from blood. The sequence was collected from an adult in good health and CMV-seronegative. This chain connects TRBV7-9 to TRBJ1-1; no clear D. The CDR3 reads CASSLQMNTEAFF. CDR3 DNA sequence: TGTGCCAGCAGTCTACAGATGAACACTGAAGCTTTCTTT.